These 26 T cell receptor beta chains originate from one sample sequenced in a study of T cell repertoires in cytomegalovirus infection. MiXCR was run by TCRdb on the reads, yielding one entry per CDR3 protein. The sample has more than 200,000 distinct CDR3 sequences, over 8% seen once. Material: PBMCs. The receptor source for this set is a human donor in good health (CMV status not recorded). Some clones in this sample may be carry-over from other donors' samples.

In regard to this clonotype: Germline is not matched at one junction end, which may reflect a read error. The chain is built from TRBV7-2 and TRBJ1-1; no clear D gene. Germline V gene sequence: CDR1 SGHTA, CDR2 FQGNSA. The CDR3 has 14 amino acids. The CDR3 bases are TGTGCCAGCAGCTTATCTACGGGATTGACTGGAGCTTTCTTT. Its translation: CASSLSTGLTGAFF. Combining the CDR3 with reference TRBV7-2 and TRBJ1-1 gives the whole variable domain GAGVSQSPSNKVTEKGKDVELRCDPISGHTALYWYRQSLGQGLEFLIYFQGNSAPDKSGLPSDRFSAERTGGSVSTLTIQRTQQEDSAVYLCASSLSTGLTGAFFGQGTRLTVV.

This clonotype was counted at least ten times. V usage is TRBV12-3 or TRBV12-4 and J usage is TRBJ2-5; D remains unclear. CDR3 size: 12 residues. The V gene lost 9 bases and the J gene lost 9 bases, with 17 bases spanning the gap. CDR3 coding DNA: TGTGCCAGTAACGGGCCCTCGGATGCCCAGTACTTC. It yields the protein CASNGPSDAQYF.

Many counts were recorded for this clonotype. The chain uses TRBV7-2 and TRBJ1-2, with a weak D call TRBD1 (5 bases). Germline V gene data show CDR1 as SGHTA and CDR2 as FQGNSA. The CDR3 runs 15 residues. Between the trimmed V and J ends, which lost 4 bases and 0 bases, there was a span of 12 bases. In DNA form, the CDR3 reads TGTGCCAGCAGCTACGGGACGGAGTCTAACTATGGCTACACCTTC. It codes for CASSYGTESNYGYTF.

Many counts were recorded for this clonotype. The chain couples TRBV7-2 to TRBJ2-7, with D possibly being TRBD1 (6 bases). V was clipped by 0 bases and J by 0 bases, with 12 bases between them. Looked up from germline, CDR1 is SGHTA and CDR2 is FQGNSA. The CDR3 has 16 residues. CDR3 sequence: CASSLAPGTTSYEQYF. CDR3 DNA sequence: TGTGCCAGCAGCTTAGCTCCCGGGACAACCTCCTACGAGCAGTACTTC.

In its sample, this clonotype was seen many times. V usage is TRBV6-2 or TRBV6-3 and J usage is TRBJ2-6, with D hard to call. The CDR3 has 19 amino acids. CDR1 is MNHEY and CDR2 is SVGEGT in the germline V gene. Trimming stripped 2 bases from V and 0 bases from J, with 17 bases between. The DNA for the CDR3 is TGTGCCAGCAGTTACCGGCGTGTTGGGCGAGGCTCTGGGGCCAACGTCCTGACTTTC. Amino acids: CASSYRRVGRGSGANVLTF.

There are many counts of this clonotype. This chain joins TRBV19 and TRBJ1-6; 11 bases fit TRBD1. After removal of 7 bases from V and 9 bases from J, the junction contained 5 bases not matched to a gene. CDR3 size: 14 residues. Germline V lookup: CDR1 LNHDA, CDR2 SQIVND (reference sequence). The CDR3 sequence is CASTPDRGLSPLHF. DNA for the CDR3: TGTGCCAGTACCCCGGACAGGGGGCTTTCACCCCTCCACTTT.

This clonotype was found many times. V is TRBV7-8 and J is TRBJ2-7; possibly TRBD1 for D (6 bases). The germline V gene encodes CDR1 SGHVS and CDR2 FQNEAQ. V shed 5 bases and J shed 3 bases, with 14 bases lying between them. The CDR3 contains 14 residues. Here the CDR3 reads CASSHSGALYEQYF. The CDR3 DNA sequence: TGTGCCAGCAGCCACTCAGGGGCCCTCTACGAGCAGTACTTC.

V usage is TRBV28 and J usage is TRBJ1-1; 10 nucleotides agree with TRBD1. The J segment lost 7 bases and the V segment lost 2 bases, leaving 10 bases of the junction unmatched. Germline V gives CDR1 MDHEN, CDR2 SYDVKM. CDR3 length: 16 residues. CDR3 in amino acids: CASSLLSPGQGFEAFF. The CDR3 coding sequence is TGTGCCAGCAGTTTACTAAGTCCGGGACAGGGGTTTGAAGCTTTCTTT.

This chain uses TRBV4-3 with TRBJ2-2; possibly TRBD2 for D (5 bases). The CDR3 extends over 14 amino acids. The germline V gene has CDR1 LGHNA and CDR2 YSLEER. Trimming shortened V by 5 bases and J by 5 bases, and 12 bases separated the two germline ends. CDR3: CASSKTGGTGELFF. The DNA of the CDR3 is TGCGCCAGCAGCAAGACGGGCGGGACCGGGGAGCTGTTTTTT.

The table lists this clonotype with a few counts. The chain couples TRBV19 to TRBJ2-3, with 7 bases aligning to TRBD1. Trimming removed 6 bases from V and 3 bases from J; junction bases left unmatched: 3. The CDR3 runs to 13 residues. Germline lookup yields CDR1 LNHDA and CDR2 SQIVND (reference sequence). As DNA, the CDR3 is TGTGCCAGTAGCCACAGGGGAACAGATACGCAGTATTTT. It is translated as CASSHRGTDTQYF.

This clonotype was detected many times. The chain has TRBV12-3 or TRBV12-4 and TRBJ2-1, with 13 bases matching TRBD2. This CDR3 contains 16 residues. The V and J ends lost 5 bases and 7 bases, in that order; junction bases with no gene match: 8. This chain's CDR3 is CASSPPTSGRFNEQFF. The CDR3, as DNA: TGTGCCAGCAGTCCCCCGACTAGCGGGAGGTTTAATGAGCAGTTCTTC.

This clonotype was counted between two and nine times. The gene calls are TRBV5-5 and TRBJ2-5, with D tentatively TRBD1 (5 bases). Trimming stripped 0 bases from V and 7 bases from J, with 7 bases between. From germline, CDR1 is SGHKS and CDR2 YYEKEE (reference sequence). The length of the CDR3 is 12 residues. The CDR3 reads CASSLGGATQYF. CDR3 sequence (DNA): TGTGCCAGCAGCTTGGGGGGCGCGACCCAGTACTTC.

This clonotype was seen a few times. The chain links TRBV15 to TRBJ1-5; D ambiguous. Germline V gene data show CDR1 as LNHNV and CDR2 as YYDKDF (reference sequence). V lost 0 bases, J lost 2 bases, and 8 bases lay in between. CDR3 length: 15 amino acids. The CDR3 DNA sequence: TGTGCCACCAGCAGAGACAGGCGTGGCAATCAGCCCCAGCATTTT. Encoded protein: CATSRDRRGNQPQHF.

The gene calls are TRBV29-1 and TRBJ1-1; unclear D gene. CDR1 and CDR2 from the germline V gene are SQVTM and ANQGSEA. The CDR3 is 13 amino acids. V lost 5 bases, J lost 0 bases, and 10 bases lay in between. The CDR3 nucleotides are TGCAGCGTTCATCCCCTCATGAACACTGAAGCTTTCTTT. Amino acids: CSVHPLMNTEAFF.

At least ten counts were recorded for this clonotype. The V and J genes are TRBV7-2 and TRBJ2-7, with 13 bases matching TRBD2. Losses at the gene ends were 1 base for V and 6 bases for J; bases not matched to a gene: 15. In germline, CDR1 is SGHTA, CDR2 FQGNSA. This CDR3 spans 19 amino acids. CDR3 sequence reads: CASSLVQAGGGLAGIEQYF. The CDR3 coding sequence is TGTGCCAGCAGCTTAGTTCAAGCCGGTGGGGGACTAGCGGGAATCGAGCAGTACTTC.

This clonotype has a count of ten or more. This rearrangement joins TRBV6-2 or TRBV6-3 to TRBJ2-1; D not certain. V lost 8 bases and J 5 bases, leaving 22 bases between the germline ends. Germline loops: CDR1 MNHEY, CDR2 SVGEGT. This CDR3 contains 16 residues. CDR3: CASRPKITRPHNEQFF. As DNA, the CDR3 is TGTGCCAGCCGCCCGAAAATAACCCGTCCCCACAATGAGCAGTTCTTC.

In its sample, this clonotype was seen many times. The chain has TRBV7-2 and TRBJ1-6; D is perhaps TRBD1 (5 bases). With 6 bases removed from V and 3 bases from J, the gap between germline ends came to 18 bases. This CDR3 spans 17 amino acids. Germline CDR1 is SGHTA and CDR2 is FQGNSA. The CDR3 spells CASSFPSTGVYNSPLHF. As DNA, the CDR3 is TGTGCCAGCAGTTTCCCCTCTACAGGTGTCTATAATTCACCCCTCCACTTT.

This clonotype showed up many times. The V call is TRBV7-8, the J call TRBJ2-2; 7 bases fit TRBD1. This CDR3 comprises 14 residues. Germline values: CDR1 SGHVS, CDR2 FQNEAQ. V was clipped by 10 bases and J by 4 bases; unmatched bases: 9. DNA for the CDR3: TGTGCCATCCCCACAGGGGCTGGCACCGGGGAGCTGTTTTTT. It encodes CAIPTGAGTGELFF.

This clonotype was counted at least ten times. V gene TRBV5-1 combines with J gene TRBJ1-2; weak D call: TRBD1 (5 bases). This CDR3 has 13 residues. The V gene's germline CDR1 is SGHRS and CDR2 YFSETQ. V gave up 2 bases and J gave up 4 bases, with 9 bases separating them. The CDR3 DNA follows: TGCGCCAGCAGCTTCGGCAGGGCCTATGGCTACACCTTC. Amino acid sequence: CASSFGRAYGYTF.

The chain combines TRBV28 with TRBJ2-7; the D gene could be TRBD1 or TRBD2 (5 bases each). Trimming shortened V by 3 bases and J by 1 base, and 19 bases separated the two germline ends. Germline CDR1 and CDR2: MDHEN and SYDVKM. This CDR3 has 17 amino acids. In DNA form, the CDR3 reads TGTGCCAGCAGTTTGCCGCTCGGGGCCGGGTCTTCCTACGAGCAGTACTTC. Residues: CASSLPLGAGSSYEQYF.

The chain has TRBV20-1 and TRBJ2-7; 10 positions match TRBD2. The junction had 8 bases not matched to a gene; V was cut back by 6 bases and J by 3 bases. From germline, CDR1 is DFQATT and CDR2 SNEGSKA (reference sequence). The CDR3 is made up of 14 amino acids. CDR3 sequence reads: CSAVPLAGDYEQYF. The CDR3, as DNA: TGCAGTGCCGTTCCTCTAGCGGGGGACTACGAGCAGTACTTC.

This clonotype was counted between two and nine times. This rearrangement joins TRBV14 to TRBJ1-2; D ambiguous. Trimming stripped 0 bases from V and 6 bases from J, with 8 bases between. The CDR3 is made up of 13 amino acids. CDR1 and CDR2 from the germline V gene are SGHDN and FVKESK. CDR3 region: CASSQDFPHGYTF. CDR3 nucleotide sequence: TGTGCCAGCAGCCAAGATTTTCCCCATGGCTACACCTTC. Looking up the rest from reference TRBV14 and TRBJ1-2 gives the full variable domain: EAGVTQFPSHSVIEKGQTVTLRCDPISGHDNLYWYRRVMGKEIKFLLHFVKESKQDESGMPNNRFLAERTGGTYSTLKVQPAELEDSGVYFCASSQDFPHGYTFGSGTRLTVV.

This clonotype was picked up a small number of times. The chain links TRBV29-1 to TRBJ2-1; 13 bases line up with TRBD2. CDR1 and CDR2 from the germline V gene are SQVTM and ANQGSEA. The V segment lost 1 base and the J segment 8 bases; nucleotides outside the gene matches: 5. This CDR3 is built from 15 residues. The CDR3 bases are TGCAGCGTTGAAGGCGGGACTAGCGGGATGGATGAGCAGTTCTTC. Its protein is CSVEGGTSGMDEQFF.

This clonotype was seen a few times. The chain carries TRBV9 and TRBJ2-1; weak D call: TRBD2 (7 bases). Germline CDR1 and CDR2: SGDLS and YYNGEE. This CDR3 has 16 residues. Trimming pared 0 bases from V and 7 bases from J, leaving 17 bases between. This chain's CDR3 is CASSVEGGARGNEQFF. CDR3 in DNA: TGTGCCAGCAGCGTAGAGGGGGGGGCTCGTGGGAATGAGCAGTTCTTC.

This clonotype was seen at least ten times. The chain links TRBV6-2 or TRBV6-3 to TRBJ2-5, with TRBD2 as a possible D gene (5 bases). In germline, CDR1 is MNHEY, CDR2 SVGEGT. CDR3 length: 13 residues. V was shortened by 6 bases and J by 6 bases, with 14 bases between the two germline ends. This CDR3 reads CASRPTILKTQYF. CDR3 DNA: TGTGCCAGCAGACCGACTATCTTGAAGACCCAGTACTTC.

This clonotype has more than one count but fewer than ten. J is TRBJ2-3 and V is TRBV19; 11 positions match TRBD1. Germline V CDR1 and CDR2: LNHDA, SQIVND (reference sequence). This CDR3 is 16 amino acids long. With 5 bases clipped from V and 1 base from J, the junction kept 5 bases outside the gene matches. The CDR3 here is CASSGRTGGGTDTQYF. DNA for the CDR3: TGTGCCAGTAGTGGTCGGACAGGGGGCGGCACAGATACGCAGTATTTT.